This TCR beta chain was recovered during a study of T-cell memory formation after mild COVID-19 listed by TCRdb under 2021. Context from the whole study: Most TCR sequence clusters were specific to one of the two donors. In a couple of donors, T-cell clones that expanded and contracted after mild COVID-19 were followed by sequencing TCRalpha and TCRbeta repertoires longitudinally. Two young, previously healthy adult volunteers made up the cohort, one male and one female. On the study overall, not on this receptor specifically: From day 15 to 85, contracting clones showed balanced CD4/CD8 phenotypes, whereas a second wave of clones that expanded from day 15 to 37 leaned towards CD4+. SARS-CoV-2 specificity was not confirmed for the second-wave clones peaking on day 37. Only a couple of mild cases were covered by the study, and larger cohorts that include severe cases with pre-infection samples were considered necessary. The detection of some responding clones in pre-infection memory suggests that pre-existing cross-reactive memory T cells joined the SARS-CoV-2 response. Contracting CD4+ clones were found mainly in CM and EM memory subsets, while CD8+ clones were enriched in EMRA.

Sequencing took place on an Illumina NovaSeq 6000. Using 5'RACE with constant-segment primers, TCRalpha and TCRbeta cDNA libraries were constructed, with sample barcodes and unique molecular identifiers added in the process. RNA was extracted from every sample with Trizol reagent. Library amplification was performed in two PCR steps, and a second sample barcode and Illumina TruSeq adapters were introduced in the second step. Libraries were sequenced on an Illumina NovaSeq with 2 x 150 bp paired-end reads. Per the authors' processing: Demultiplexing of reads and collapsing into UMI-guided consensus sequences were performed with migec v1.2.7. Using mixcr v2.1.11, UMI consensuses were aligned to TRA and TRB V and J templates and then assembled into clonotypes. Expanded or contracted clonotypes were those called significant by both edgeR and NoisET, with noise models trained on biological replicates. For edgeR calls, the cutoffs were a false discovery rate-adjusted p below 0.01 and a log2 fold-change threshold of 1. As an exploratory analysis of dynamics, max-normalized trajectories of the 1000 most abundant clonotypes were examined by PCA with hierarchical clustering. Separately sequenced CD4+ and CD8+ repertoires were used to assign a CD4 or CD8 phenotype to each responding clone. TCRdb reworked the public reads: Q25 trimming with fastp, MiXCR clone assembly, productive beta chains retained. Each entry is one CDR3 protein sequence, shown with its most common DNA and genes. The V and J calls here are based on TCRdb, not the publication. Here the sample has roughly 100,000 distinct CDR3 sequences; around an eighth occur a single time. Of the sample, around 30% is held by the ten largest clones.

Measured from the cysteine to the phenylalanine, the CDR3 is 15 residues long. Kept here is only the CDR3 DNA, which spans 45 bases and is read in frame from base 1. V and J lose 1 base and 2 bases, and a span of 12 bases separates them. In the germline V gene (reference sequence), CDR1 corresponds to LNHDA and CDR2 to SQIVND. This clonotype was recorded a few times. Its antigen remains unidentified. There are no base qualities to consult, and no much larger clone falls within one base. Ficoll-Paque density gradient centrifugation was the method used to isolate PBMCs. This TCR was recovered from an adult woman who had mild COVID-19 (a few samples of this study predate the infection). The sample titles of this study are shuffled in the database, so cell type and time point are left out; the donor was told from shared clones. Source material: PBMCs or a T cell subset sorted from them (not recorded which). Recombination linked TRBV19 to TRBJ2-7; no D gene is confidently identified. This receptor carries the CDR3 CASSIVGGTTYEQYF. The nucleotides are TGTGCCAGTAGTATAGTAGGCGGCACAACCTACGAGCAGTACTTC.